This T cell receptor beta chain was captured by sequencing in a study of T cell repertoires in cytomegalovirus infection (dated by TCRdb to about 2019). Looking at the study overall: Alongside well-studied HLA-B-restricted epitopes, the peptide stimulations were aimed at recently identified HLA-C-restricted CMV epitopes, whose presentation resists viral immunomodulation. Donor HLA type was relevant to the analysis, as public TCR beta signatures indicated carriage of CMV infection together with the matching HLA type.

The study at large found these results: The ex vivo response was dominated by HLA-C-restricted CMV-specific TCR beta clonotypes, and the single most frequent clonotype in two of eight donors was supplied by these HLA-C-restricted clonotypes. Cumulative frequency of public TCR beta family members discriminated carriers of CMV infection plus the relevant HLA type in this cohort and an independent 352-donor cohort.

The CDR3 measures 14 amino acids from cysteine to phenylalanine. Solely the CDR3 DNA is kept, with 42 bases framed from the first base. The germline V gene yields SGHVS for CDR1 and FNYEAQ for CDR2. Compared with germline, V lacks 5 bases and J lacks 7 bases; bases without a gene match: 7. The data were produced on an Illumina HiSeq 1500. TCRdb reworked the public reads: Q25 trimming with fastp, MiXCR clone assembly, productive beta chains retained. Rows matching on CDR3 protein sequence are summarized as one entry with the most common DNA and genes. The sample table holds some 940,000 distinct CDR3 sequences, of which more than 25% were seen once. The ten largest clones capture around 15% of the sample. This clonotype has only a few counts. Its specific antigen is unknown. Base qualities are missing; no much larger clone stands one base away. Per the publication, the treatment or condition label means: in vitro stimulation with specific CMV peptide epitopes to enrich CMV-specific T cells.

The sequence derives from a human donor in good health (CMV status not recorded). Some clones in this sample may be carry-over from other donors' samples. Sequencing used cultured CD8+ T cells from PBMCs, obtained from culture after CMV antigen stimulation. The rearrangement joined TRBV7-6 to TRBJ2-2; 7 junctional bases match TRBD1. The bases are TGTGCCAGCAGCGAAGACAGGGTCGGCGGGGAGCTGTTTTTT. Its protein product is CASSEDRVGGELFF.